This entry describes one T cell receptor (beta chain). The antigen is not known. The V gene's germline CDR1 is KGHSH and CDR2 LQKENI. V shed 3 bases, J shed 4 bases, and the junction held 4 bases outside the gene matches. The CDR3 consists of 15 residues. The PCR ran on 60 Vbeta and 13 Jbeta primers. Only in-frame clones appear in the TCRdb table, and some are missing; sequencing was by immunoSEQ multiplex PCR. The sample lists about 130,000 clones, about 80% seen once, with approximately 2% in the top ten. This entry belongs to a study of cytomegalovirus exposure and HLA in healthy donors. General study points: For most TCR sequences rarity was the rule, although some public TCRs occurred in many donors.

The TCR comes from a young man in good health and CMV-seronegative. The specimen was PBMCs. V is TRBV18 and J is TRBJ2-1; 9 nucleotides agree with TRBD1. Here the CDR3 reads CASSPPGQGYNEQFF. The DNA for the CDR3 is TGTGCCAGCTCACCCCCGGGACAGGGATACAATGAGCAGTTCTTC.